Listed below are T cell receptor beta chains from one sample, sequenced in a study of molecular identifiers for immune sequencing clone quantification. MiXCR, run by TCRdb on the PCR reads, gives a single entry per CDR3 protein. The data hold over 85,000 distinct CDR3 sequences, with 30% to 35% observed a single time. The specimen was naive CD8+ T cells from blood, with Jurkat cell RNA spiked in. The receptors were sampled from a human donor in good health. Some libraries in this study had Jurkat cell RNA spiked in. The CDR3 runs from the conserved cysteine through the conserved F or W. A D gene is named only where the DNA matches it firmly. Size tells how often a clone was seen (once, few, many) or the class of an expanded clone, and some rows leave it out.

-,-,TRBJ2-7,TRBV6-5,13,CASSYSRSYEQYF,TGTGCCAGCAGTTACTCCAGGAGCTACGAGCAGTACTTC
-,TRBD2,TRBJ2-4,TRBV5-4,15,CAGSRTSGRRNIQYF,TGTGCCGGCAGCCGGACTAGCGGGAGAAGAAACATTCAGTACTTC
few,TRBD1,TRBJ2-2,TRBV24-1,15,CATSDLDRPTGELFF,TGTGCCACCAGTGACCTGGACAGGCCTACCGGGGAGCTGTTTTTT
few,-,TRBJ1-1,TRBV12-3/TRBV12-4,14,CASSRQVTNTEAFF,TGTGCCAGCAGTCGTCAGGTGACGAACACTGAAGCTTTCTTT
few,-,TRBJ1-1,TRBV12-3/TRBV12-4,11,CASRVGYEAFF,TGTGCCAGCAGGGTCGGCTATGAAGCTTTCTTT
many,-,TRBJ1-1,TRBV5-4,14,CASSPRGLNTEAFF,TGTGCCAGCAGCCCGAGAGGTTTGAACACTGAAGCTTTCTTT
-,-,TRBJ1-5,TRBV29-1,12,CSARWGDQPQHF,TGCAGCGCCCGGTGGGGAGATCAGCCCCAGCATTTT
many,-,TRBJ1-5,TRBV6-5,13,CASSYGPNQPQHF,TGTGCCAGCAGTTACGGGCCGAATCAGCCCCAGCATTTT
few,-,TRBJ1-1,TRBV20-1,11,CSAISQGEAFF,TGCAGTGCAATATCTCAGGGGGAAGCTTTCTTT
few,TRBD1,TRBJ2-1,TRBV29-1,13,CSSSGGSYNEQFF,TGCAGCTCCTCAGGGGGCTCCTACAATGAGCAGTTCTTC
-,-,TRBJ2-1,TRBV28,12,CASSLSPDEQFF,TGTGCCAGCAGTTTATCCCCCGATGAGCAGTTCTTC
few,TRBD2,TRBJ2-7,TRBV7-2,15,CASSLSPSGIDEQYF,TGTGCCAGCAGCCTTTCCCCTAGCGGGATTGACGAGCAGTACTTC
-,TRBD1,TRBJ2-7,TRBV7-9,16,CASSQSVRTGDLEQYF,TGTGCCAGCAGCCAATCCGTCCGGACAGGGGACCTCGAGCAGTACTTC
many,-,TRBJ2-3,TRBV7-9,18,CASSLAPPISASTDTQYF,TGTGCCAGCAGCTTAGCCCCCCCGATTAGCGCAAGCACAGATACGCAGTATTTT
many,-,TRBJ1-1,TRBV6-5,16,CASSYSLVSENTEAFF,TGTGCCAGCAGTTACTCCTTAGTTTCAGAGAACACTGAAGCTTTCTTT
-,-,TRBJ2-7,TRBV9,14,CASSTGARGYEQYF,TGTGCCAGCAGCACCGGGGCTAGGGGGTACGAGCAGTACTTC
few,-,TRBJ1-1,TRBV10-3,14,CAISESQGGTEAFF,TGTGCCATCAGTGAGTCGCAGGGCGGGACTGAAGCTTTCTTT
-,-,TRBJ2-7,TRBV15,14,CATSRDRGGGEQYF,TGTGCCACCAGCAGAGATAGAGGGGGTGGGGAGCAGTACTTC
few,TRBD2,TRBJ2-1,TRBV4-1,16,CASSLHSGGRGDEQFF,TGCGCCAGCAGCCTCCACAGCGGGGGACGTGGGGATGAGCAGTTCTTC
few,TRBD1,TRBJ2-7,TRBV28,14,CASRNRDRRYEQYF,TGTGCCAGCAGAAACCGGGACAGGCGTTACGAGCAGTACTTC
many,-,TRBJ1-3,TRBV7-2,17,CASSLEGGASSGNTIYF,TGTGCCAGCAGCTTAGAAGGAGGGGCGAGCTCTGGAAACACCATATATTTT
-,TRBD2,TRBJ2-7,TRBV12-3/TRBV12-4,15,CASSYTSGSSYEQYF,TGTGCCAGCAGTTATACTAGCGGGAGCTCCTACGAGCAGTACTTC
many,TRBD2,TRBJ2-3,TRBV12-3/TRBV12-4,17,CASSLALLAGGADTQYF,TGTGCCAGCAGTTTAGCGCTTCTAGCGGGAGGCGCAGATACGCAGTATTTT
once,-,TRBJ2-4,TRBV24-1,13,CATSDSPGNIQYF,TGTGCCACCTCAGACTCGCCGGGAAACATTCAGTACTTC
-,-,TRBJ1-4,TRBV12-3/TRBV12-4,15,CASSSLDRPNEKLFF,TGTGCCAGCAGTTCCTTGGACAGACCTAATGAAAAACTGTTTTTT
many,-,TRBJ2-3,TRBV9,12,CASSVGSNTQYF,TGTGCCAGCAGCGTAGGGTCCAATACGCAGTATTTT
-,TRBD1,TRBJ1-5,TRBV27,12,CASTTGDQPQHF,TGTGCCAGCACTACAGGGGATCAGCCCCAGCATTTT
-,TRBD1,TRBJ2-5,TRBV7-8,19,CASSLVVGGAILFQGTQYF,TGTGCCAGCAGCTTAGTGGTAGGGGGCGCGATCCTCTTCCAAGGGACCCAGTACTTC
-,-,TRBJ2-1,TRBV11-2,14,CASSRLVVGGEQFF,TGTGCCAGCAGCCGGTTAGTTGTGGGCGGCGAGCAGTTCTTC
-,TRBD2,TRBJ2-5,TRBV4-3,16,CASSQRLADSQETQYF,TGCGCCAGCAGCCAAAGACTAGCGGACTCACAAGAGACCCAGTACTTC
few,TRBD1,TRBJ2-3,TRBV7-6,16,CASSLVETGLRDTQYF,TGTGCCAGCAGCTTGGTAGAGACAGGGCTTAGGGATACGCAGTATTTT
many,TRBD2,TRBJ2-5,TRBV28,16,CASRTPGLEPQETQYF,TGTGCCAGCAGAACGCCGGGACTAGAGCCACAAGAGACCCAGTACTTC
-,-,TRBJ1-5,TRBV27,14,CASSPSVSNQPQHF,TGTGCCAGCAGTCCGTCTGTTAGCAATCAGCCCCAGCATTTT
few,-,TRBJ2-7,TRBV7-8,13,CASSSPPSLEQYF,TGTGCCAGCAGCTCTCCCCCTAGTCTCGAGCAGTACTTC
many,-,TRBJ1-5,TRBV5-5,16,CASSHVAQGSNQPQHF,TGTGCCAGCAGCCATGTAGCACAGGGTAGCAATCAGCCCCAGCATTTT
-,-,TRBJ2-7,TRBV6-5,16,CASSYANPGTEYEQYF,TGTGCCAGCAGTTACGCGAATCCGGGGACGGAGTACGAGCAGTACTTC
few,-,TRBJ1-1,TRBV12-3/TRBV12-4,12,CASLTGNTEAFF,TGTGCCAGCCTCACAGGGAACACTGAAGCTTTCTTT
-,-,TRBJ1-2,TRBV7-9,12,CASSLAAEGYTF,TGTGCCAGCAGCTTAGCGGCAGAAGGCTACACCTTC
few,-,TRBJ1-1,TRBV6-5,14,CASSYTGKVTEAFF,TGTGCCAGCAGTTATACAGGGAAGGTAACTGAAGCTTTCTTT